A single sample is the source of the 2 T cell receptor beta chains below, sequenced in a study of T cells in localized non-small cell lung cancer. Measured with immunoSEQ multiplex PCR; TCRdb has only the in-frame clones, and not every one. The data contain approximately 140,000 clones, roughly nine tenths of them singletons. Specimen: peripheral blood, collected before any cancer treatment. These receptors were obtained from a female donor of 60 years or more with stage I lung adenocarcinoma.

V usage is TRBV11-3 and J usage is TRBJ2-1; 9 nucleotides agree with TRBD2. Germline CDR1 reads SGHNT; CDR2 reads YENEEA. The CDR3 spans 16 residues. Losses at the gene ends were 5 bases for V and 8 bases for J; bases not matched to a gene: 13. This CDR3 is CASSPRSREGRYEQFF. The CDR3 coding sequence is TGTGCCAGCAGCCCCCGGTCGCGGGAGGGCCGGTATGAGCAGTTCTTC.

The genes are TRBV28 and TRBJ1-2; no definite D call. The germline V gene encodes CDR1 MDHEN and CDR2 SYDVKM. This CDR3 spans 12 amino acids. Trimming left V 5 bases short and J 8 bases short, with 12 bases between. CDR3 loop: CASSSRTGGYTF. The CDR3 DNA sequence: TGTGCCAGCAGTAGCCGTACGGGGGGCTACACCTTC.